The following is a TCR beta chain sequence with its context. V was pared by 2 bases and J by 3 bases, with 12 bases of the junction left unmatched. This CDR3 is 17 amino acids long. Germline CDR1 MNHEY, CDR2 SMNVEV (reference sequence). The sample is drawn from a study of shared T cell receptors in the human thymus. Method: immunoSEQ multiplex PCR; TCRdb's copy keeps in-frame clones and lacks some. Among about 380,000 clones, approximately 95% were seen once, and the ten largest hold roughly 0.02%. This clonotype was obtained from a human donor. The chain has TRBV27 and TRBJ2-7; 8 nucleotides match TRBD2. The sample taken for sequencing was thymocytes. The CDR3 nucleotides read TGTGCCAGCAGTTTAGGACACCGAGCGGGAGTAAGCTACGAGCAGTACTTC. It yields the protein CASSLGHRAGVSYEQYF.